These T cell receptor beta chains were read from a single sample in a study of control samples from healthy donors and cancer patients. The method was immunoSEQ multiplex PCR; TCRdb's version includes in-frame clones alone and lacks a portion of them. The table lists 150,000 to 200,000 clones, about 91% of them singletons. The sequenced material came from blood. Receptors originate from a woman in her thirties or forties in good health. Each CDR3 is given without its conserved first and last residue.

CDR3aa	v_gene	j_gene
ASSPPRGGDSNQPQH	TRBV18	TRBJ1-5
ASSLGQGAGKLF	TRBV5-6	TRBJ1-4
ASSLTPGTGDYGYT	TRBV27	TRBJ1-2
AISESGGRVT	TRBV10-3	TRBJ1-2
ASSPPTVGEQY	TRBV18	TRBJ2-7
ASSERPRGIGELF	TRBV6-1	TRBJ2-2
ASSLALGGETQY	TRBV5-1	TRBJ2-5
ASSLYEGNSPLH	TRBV7-9	TRBJ1-6
ASRRTSGGAGNEQF	TRBV2	TRBJ2-1
ASSLGSQAGNTIY	TRBV5-1	TRBJ1-3
ASSFSTGVNTEAF	TRBV5-4	TRBJ1-1
ASMRADTQY	TRBV19	TRBJ2-3
ASSLAGGGDTEAF	TRBV5-1	TRBJ1-1
ASSLGTGKGSYEQY	TRBV5-1	TRBJ2-7
SVHPEAF	TRBV29-1	TRBJ1-1
ASWSGQGAQPQH	TRBV6-5	TRBJ1-5
ASSTWYNEQF	TRBV7-8	TRBJ2-1
ASSLYGTGGTYGYT	TRBV27	TRBJ1-2
ASSGTVYEQY	TRBV5-1	TRBJ2-7
ASSPPAGTQY	TRBV7-7	TRBJ2-5
ASSTGGWGTEAF	TRBV6-5	TRBJ1-1
ASSTRPDRVHTQY	TRBV11-2	TRBJ2-3
ASSLGVGNTIETQY	TRBV7-6	TRBJ2-5
ASSPRTGVPLSGNTIY	TRBV18	TRBJ1-3
ASSLIPRVGLETQY	TRBV7-9	TRBJ2-5
ASSLDRGYGYT	TRBV11-2	TRBJ1-2
ASSPGTASSYEQY	TRBV18	TRBJ2-7
ASSLKTGGDFSGELF	TRBV5-4	TRBJ2-2
ASSSREGRETQY	TRBV5-1	TRBJ2-5
ASSAVGKTSGGKADTQY	TRBV9	TRBJ2-3
SVGQGAGGYT	TRBV29-1	TRBJ1-2
ASSLGQGTEAF	TRBV14	TRBJ1-1
ASSYSPGELF	TRBV6-5	TRBJ2-2
ASINDRNGAPF	TRBV2	TRBJ2-1
ASRVETTTNEKLF	TRBV5-1	TRBJ1-4
ASGVSDIYEQY	TRBV6-5	TRBJ2-7
ASSFPEGTEAF	TRBV7-8	TRBJ1-1
ASRGDRYGYT	TRBV6-5	TRBJ1-2
ASSSIDRGQYTGELF	TRBV11-2	TRBJ2-2
ASSWSRTTNEKLF	TRBV5-1	TRBJ1-4
ASSFCGLRKMNQPQH	TRBV5-4	TRBJ1-5
ASSLTHRAPFYEQY	TRBV7-2	TRBJ2-7
ATSQVGGGEQF	TRBV12-3/TRBV12-4	TRBJ2-1
ASSQERANRVNEQF	TRBV4-1	TRBJ2-1
ASSLRTGGQPQH	TRBV7-2	TRBJ1-5
ASSPQGVGTDTQY	TRBV6-2/TRBV6-3	TRBJ2-3